This TCR beta chain was recorded in a study of blood T cells in healthy people across ages (dated by TCRdb to 2015 to 2017). Study-wide context: In model experiments, roughly one uniquely barcoded TCR beta cDNA molecule per two T cells was captured by template switching. For two donors (one aged 18 to 30 and one aged 80 or older), the study analyzed two additional independent replicas of 1 million unique cDNA reads from the same blood draw. The donors were divided into four age groups: young (average roughly 17 years), middle-aged (around 37), aged (under 70) and long-lived (82). Donors of different ages were randomly distributed across sequencing lanes to avoid experimental bias. To track age-related changes in TCR beta repertoire diversity, the study relied on deep sequencing normalized with unique cDNA molecular identifiers.

Details on this clonotype: Its antigen has not been determined. Base qualities are not recorded, but no much larger clone differs from it by a single base.

Library prep was done by 5' RACE. Sequenced on an Illumina HiSeq 2500. The second PCR ran for about 6 to 12 cycles and used a J-beta primer mix along with a sample-barcoded 5' primer. Each TCR beta cDNA molecule received a unique molecular identifier from a template-switch 5' adaptor carrying 12 random nucleotides. Each sample yielded at least 2.5 million CDR3-containing paired-end reads. The Mint cDNA synthesis kit, primed by a TRBC-specific oligonucleotide, was used to synthesize first-strand cDNA from all RNA. Following uracil-DNA glycosylase treatment, all cDNA underwent a first 18-cycle PCR with the universal primers M1SS and BC2_uni_R. The paper's processing steps were these. Normalization of each sample was performed by random selection of 1 million high-quality reads, each carrying a distinct molecular identifier. Reads sharing molecular identifiers were discarded rather than binned into consensus sequences. MiTCR, run with a Q25 quality threshold and the strictest error-elimination algorithm, handled CDR3 identification, clonotype clustering and error correction. A nonparametric unseen species model with Euler transformation was used to estimate a lower bound on total TCR beta diversity. The public reads were run again by TCRdb, first through fastp at Q25 and then through MiXCR, and only productive beta chains were kept. Entries that share a CDR3 protein sequence are merged under the most common genes and DNA. It is TCRdb's table, rather than the study itself, that gives the V and J calls and clone size. This sample gives 650,000 to 700,000 distinct CDR3 sequences in total; approximately 31% of them show up just once. 15% to 19% of the sample belongs to the ten largest clones.

Systemically healthy Caucasian individuals from Russia, around 39 in total and aged roughly 6 to 100 years, were included as donors. Roughly 10 milliliters of peripheral blood were drawn from each donor into EDTA-treated Vacutainer tubes. Ficoll-Paque density-gradient centrifugation was used to isolate PBMCs, with at least 7 million obtained per sample. Trizol reagent was used to extract total RNA from PBMCs, with at least 6 micrograms per sample. For every donor, an aliquot of PBMCs went through flow cytometry to measure the percentages of naive CD45RAhigh/CD27high T cells. What the study reported, not specific to this receptor: Estimates of total diversity based on one million sequenced T cells were regarded as lower bounds and as underestimates. Because the CMV infection status of the donors was unknown, age-related changes in expanded clonotypes may potentially have been confounded. Conclusive comparison of naive and antigen-experienced compartments was prevented by the profiling of bulk unsorted PBMCs. Compared with the aged group, more naive CD4+ T cells, fewer expanded clones and increased TCR diversity were shown by the long-lived group, suggesting age selection. There was a strong correlation between observed TCR beta diversity and the percentage of naive T cells measured by flow cytometry. Observed TCR beta diversity per million T cells fell roughly linearly with age, and a significant reduction was already apparent by age around 40.

The clonotype was recovered from a woman aged 80 or older in good health. Donor details come from another sample of the same person, matched by shared clones. The sequenced sample was blood.

In nucleotides, the sequence is TGTGCCAGCAAACAGCTCTCTGGGGCCAACGTCCTGACTTTC. The encoded protein is CASKQLSGANVLTF. This receptor chain uses TRBV19 and TRBJ2-6; the D gene cannot be resolved reliably. Taken from the germline V gene (reference sequence), the CDR1 and CDR2 loops are LNHDA and SQIVND. The CDR3 runs 14 amino acids, cysteine and phenylalanine included. The read is trimmed to its CDR3 DNA, 42 bases read in frame from base 1. The V and J ends are trimmed by 9 bases and 0 bases, leaving 9 bases between them.